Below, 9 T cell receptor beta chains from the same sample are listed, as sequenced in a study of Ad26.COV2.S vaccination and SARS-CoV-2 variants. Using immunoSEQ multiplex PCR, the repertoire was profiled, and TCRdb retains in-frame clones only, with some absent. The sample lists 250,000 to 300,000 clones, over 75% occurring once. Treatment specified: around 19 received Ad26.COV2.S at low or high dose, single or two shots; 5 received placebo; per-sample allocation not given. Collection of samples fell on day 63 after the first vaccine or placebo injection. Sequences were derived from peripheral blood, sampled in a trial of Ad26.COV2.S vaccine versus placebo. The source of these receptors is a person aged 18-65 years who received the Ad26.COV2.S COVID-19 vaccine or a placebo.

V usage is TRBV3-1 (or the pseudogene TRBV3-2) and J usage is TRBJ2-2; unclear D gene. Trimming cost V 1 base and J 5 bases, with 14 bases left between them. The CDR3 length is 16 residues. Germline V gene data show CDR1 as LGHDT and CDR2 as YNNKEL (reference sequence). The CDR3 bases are TGTGCCAGCAGCCAAGCTAACAGACGTCTAACCGGGGAGCTGTTTTTT. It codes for CASSQANRRLTGELFF.

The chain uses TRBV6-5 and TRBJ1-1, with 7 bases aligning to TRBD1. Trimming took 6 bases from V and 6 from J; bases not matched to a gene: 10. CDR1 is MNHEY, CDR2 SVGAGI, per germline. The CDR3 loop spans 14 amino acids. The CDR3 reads CASRGRGRGPEAFF. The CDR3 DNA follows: TGTGCCAGCAGGGGGAGGGGGCGAGGTCCTGAAGCTTTCTTT.

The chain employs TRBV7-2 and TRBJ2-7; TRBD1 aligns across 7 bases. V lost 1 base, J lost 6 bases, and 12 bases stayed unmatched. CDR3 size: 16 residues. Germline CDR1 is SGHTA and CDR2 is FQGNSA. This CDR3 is CASSLGLQGEPIEQYF. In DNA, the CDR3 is TGTGCCAGCAGCTTAGGACTGCAGGGGGAACCTATCGAGCAGTACTTC.

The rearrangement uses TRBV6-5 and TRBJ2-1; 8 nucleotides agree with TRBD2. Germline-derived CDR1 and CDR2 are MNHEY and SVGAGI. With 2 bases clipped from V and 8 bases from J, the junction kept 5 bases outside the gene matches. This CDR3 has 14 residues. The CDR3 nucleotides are TGTGCCAGCAGTTACGACGGGAGGGAGGATGAGCAGTTCTTC. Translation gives CASSYDGREDEQFF.

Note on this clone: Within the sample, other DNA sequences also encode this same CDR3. The CDR3 loop reads CASSYSASGSYNEQFF. Here the CDR3 DNA reads TGTGCCAGCAGTTACTCAGCTAGCGGCTCCTACAATGAGCAGTTCTTC. The V and J genes are TRBV6-5 and TRBJ2-1; 7 bases are a match to TRBD2. Germline CDR1 reads MNHEY; CDR2 reads SVGAGI. CDR3 length: 16 amino acids. V trimming: 0 bases; J trimming: 0 bases; junction bases outside the gene matches: 2.

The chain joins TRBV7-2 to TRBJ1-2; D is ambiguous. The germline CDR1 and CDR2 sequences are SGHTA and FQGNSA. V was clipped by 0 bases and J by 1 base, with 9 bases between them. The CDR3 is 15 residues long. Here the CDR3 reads CASSLARTLNYGYTF. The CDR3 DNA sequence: TGTGCCAGCAGCTTAGCCCGGACGCTTAACTATGGCTACACCTTC. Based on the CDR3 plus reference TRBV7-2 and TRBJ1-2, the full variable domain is GAGVSQSPSNKVTEKGKDVELRCDPISGHTALYWYRQSLGQGLEFLIYFQGNSAPDKSGLPSDRFSAERTGGSVSTLTIQRTQQEDSAVYLCASSLARTLNYGYTFGSGTRLTVV.

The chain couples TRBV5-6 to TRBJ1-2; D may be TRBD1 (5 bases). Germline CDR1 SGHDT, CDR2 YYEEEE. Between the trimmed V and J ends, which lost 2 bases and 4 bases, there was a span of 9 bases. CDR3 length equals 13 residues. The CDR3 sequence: CASSFWGSYGYTF. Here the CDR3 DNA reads TGTGCCAGCAGCTTTTGGGGCAGCTATGGCTACACCTTC.

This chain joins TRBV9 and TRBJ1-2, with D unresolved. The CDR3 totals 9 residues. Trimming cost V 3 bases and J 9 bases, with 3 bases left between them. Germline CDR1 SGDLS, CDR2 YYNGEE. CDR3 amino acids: CASSACYTF. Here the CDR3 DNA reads TGTGCCAGCAGCGCATGCTACACCTTC.

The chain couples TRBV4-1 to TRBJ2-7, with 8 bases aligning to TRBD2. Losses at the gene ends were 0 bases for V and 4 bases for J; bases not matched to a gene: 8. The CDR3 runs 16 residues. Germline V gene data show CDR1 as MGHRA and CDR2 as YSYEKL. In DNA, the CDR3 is TGCGCCAGCAGCCAAGATCGTAGGACTAGCATTTACGAGCAGTACTTC. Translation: CASSQDRRTSIYEQYF.